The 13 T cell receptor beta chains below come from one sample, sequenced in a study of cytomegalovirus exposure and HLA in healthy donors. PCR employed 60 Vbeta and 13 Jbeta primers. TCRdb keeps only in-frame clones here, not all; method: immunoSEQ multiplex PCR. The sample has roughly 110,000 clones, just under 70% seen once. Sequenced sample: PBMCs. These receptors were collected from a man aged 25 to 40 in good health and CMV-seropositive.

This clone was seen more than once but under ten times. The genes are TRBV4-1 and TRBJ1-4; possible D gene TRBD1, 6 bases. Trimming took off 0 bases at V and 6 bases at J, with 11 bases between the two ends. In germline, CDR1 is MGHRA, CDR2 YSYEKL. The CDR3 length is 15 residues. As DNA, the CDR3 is TGCGCCAGCAGCCAAGAAGCTGGGGGCCATGAAAAACTGTTTTTT. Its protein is CASSQEAGGHEKLFF.

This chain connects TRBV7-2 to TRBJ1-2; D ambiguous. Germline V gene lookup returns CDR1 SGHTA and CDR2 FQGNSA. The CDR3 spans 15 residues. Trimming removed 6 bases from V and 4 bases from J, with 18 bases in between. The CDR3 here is CASSQGGGVGYGYTF. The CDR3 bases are TGTGCCAGCAGTCAAGGTGGAGGAGTTGGCTATGGCTACACCTTC.

The CDR3 bases are TGTGCCAGTAGTATACGACGGGGACAGGGGGCGAGAGGAGATGGCTACACCTTC. It codes for CASSIRRGQGARGDGYTF. The gene calls are TRBV19 and TRBJ1-2; 12 bases are shared with TRBD1. Losses at the gene ends were 2 bases for V and 6 bases for J; bases not matched to a gene: 13. CDR1 and CDR2 from the germline V gene are LNHDA and SQIVND (reference sequence). The CDR3 contains 18 residues.

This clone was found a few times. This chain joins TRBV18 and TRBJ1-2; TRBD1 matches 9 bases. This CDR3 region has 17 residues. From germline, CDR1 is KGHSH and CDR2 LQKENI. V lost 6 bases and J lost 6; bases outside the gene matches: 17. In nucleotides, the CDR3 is TGTGCCAGCTCGCCTACAGGGGGCTCTACCCTACTGAATGGCTACACCTTC. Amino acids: CASSPTGGSTLLNGYTF.

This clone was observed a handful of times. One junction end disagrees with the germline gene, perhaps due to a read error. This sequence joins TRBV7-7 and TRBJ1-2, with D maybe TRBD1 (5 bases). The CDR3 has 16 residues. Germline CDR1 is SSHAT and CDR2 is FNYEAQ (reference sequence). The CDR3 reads CASSFTQTAYNYGYTF. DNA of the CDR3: TGTGCTAGCAGCTTCACTCAGACAGCCTATAACTATGGCTACACCTTC.

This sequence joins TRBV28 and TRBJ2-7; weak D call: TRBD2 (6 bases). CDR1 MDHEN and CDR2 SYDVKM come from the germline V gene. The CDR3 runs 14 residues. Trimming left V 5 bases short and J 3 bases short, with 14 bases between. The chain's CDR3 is CASSGLGGNYEQYV. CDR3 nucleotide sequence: TGTGCCAGCAGTGGTCTGGGGGGTAACTACGAGCAGTACGTC.

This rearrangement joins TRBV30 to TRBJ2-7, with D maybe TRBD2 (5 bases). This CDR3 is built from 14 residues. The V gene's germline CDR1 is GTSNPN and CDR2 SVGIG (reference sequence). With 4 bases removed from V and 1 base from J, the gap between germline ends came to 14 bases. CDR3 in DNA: TGTGCCTGGAAGTCCTTGGCGGGTTCCTACGAGCAGTACTTC. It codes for CAWKSLAGSYEQYF.

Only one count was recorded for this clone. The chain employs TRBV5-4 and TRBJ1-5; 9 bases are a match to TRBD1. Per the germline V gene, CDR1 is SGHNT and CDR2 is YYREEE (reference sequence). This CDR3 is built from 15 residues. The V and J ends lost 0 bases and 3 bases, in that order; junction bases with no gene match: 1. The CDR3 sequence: CASSLGQGVNQPQHF. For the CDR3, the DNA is TGTGCCAGCAGCTTGGGACAGGGGGTCAATCAGCCCCAGCATTTT.

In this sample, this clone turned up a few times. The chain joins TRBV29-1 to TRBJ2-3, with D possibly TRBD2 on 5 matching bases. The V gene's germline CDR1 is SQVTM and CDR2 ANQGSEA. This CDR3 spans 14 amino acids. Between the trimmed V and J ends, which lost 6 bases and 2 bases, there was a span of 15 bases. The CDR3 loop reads CSVPPGFSTDTQYF. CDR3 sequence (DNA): TGCAGCGTCCCACCGGGATTTTCCACAGATACGCAGTATTTT.

This CDR3 is CASSRMGLAGDGELFF. CDR3 DNA sequence: TGTGCCAGCAGCCGCATGGGACTAGCGGGAGACGGGGAGCTGTTTTTT. The rearrangement joins TRBV7-9 to TRBJ2-2; 14 nucleotides line up with TRBD2. The V segment lost 5 bases and the J segment 7 bases; nucleotides outside the gene matches: 6. This CDR3 comprises 16 residues. CDR1 is SEHNR, CDR2 FQNEAQ, per germline (reference sequence).

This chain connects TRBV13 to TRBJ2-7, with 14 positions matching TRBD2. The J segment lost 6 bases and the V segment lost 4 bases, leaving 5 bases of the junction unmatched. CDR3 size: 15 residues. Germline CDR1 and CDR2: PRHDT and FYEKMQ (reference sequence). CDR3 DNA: TGTGCCAGCAGCTCCAGACTAGCGGGAGGGCTCGAGCAGTACGTC. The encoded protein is CASSSRLAGGLEQYV.

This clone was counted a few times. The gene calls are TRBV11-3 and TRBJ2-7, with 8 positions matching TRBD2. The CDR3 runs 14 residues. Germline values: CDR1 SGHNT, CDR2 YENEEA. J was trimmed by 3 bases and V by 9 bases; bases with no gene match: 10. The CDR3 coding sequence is TGTGCCAGGGGGGGGGCGGGAGGCCACTACGAGCAGTACGTC. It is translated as CARGGAGGHYEQYV.

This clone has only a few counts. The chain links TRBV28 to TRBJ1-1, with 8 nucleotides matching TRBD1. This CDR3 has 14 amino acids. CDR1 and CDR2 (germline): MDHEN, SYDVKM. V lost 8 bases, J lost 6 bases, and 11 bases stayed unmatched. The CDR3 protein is CASLYRDRGAEAFF. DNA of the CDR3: TGTGCCAGCCTATACCGAGACAGGGGAGCTGAAGCTTTCTTT.